A selection of T cell receptor beta chains follows, all from one sample in a study of blood T cells in healthy people across ages. TCRdb redid the calling of the 5' RACE reads with MiXCR, one entry per CDR3 protein. This repertoire shows about 1.4 million distinct CDR3 sequences, approximately 60% found once; its top ten account for over 5%. The source material was blood. All receptors derive from a man aged 18-30 years in good health. Each CDR3 is given with its conserved first and last residue. Each record gives: J gene, clone size, V gene, D gene, CDR3 DNA, CDR3 protein. A D gene is named only where the DNA matches it firmly. Clone size is not always given. Where it is, it says once, few, many or a class for expanded clones.

TRBJ1-2	NA	TRBV6-1	NA	TGTGCCAGCAAGGCTGTGGCTGGCTACACCTTC	CASKAVAGYTF
TRBJ2-3	NA	TRBV4-1	NA	TGCGCCAGCAGCCAAGGCGAAAAGAGCACAGATACGCAGTATTTT	CASSQGEKSTDTQYF
TRBJ2-1	NA	TRBV7-9	NA	TGTGCCAGCAGCTTAGGGGTGAGGGAGCAGTTCTTC	CASSLGVREQFF
TRBJ2-5	NA	TRBV27	TRBD2	TGTGCCAGCTCCCCTGTAAAGCGGGGGGTCCAAGAGACCCAGTACTTC	CASSPVKRGVQETQYF
TRBJ2-4	few	TRBV7-9	NA	TGTGCCAGCAACCCCCAATACGTGGCGGTTGACATTCAGTACTTC	CASNPQYVAVDIQYF
TRBJ2-1	NA	TRBV24-1	TRBD1	TGTGCCACCGGTGGGACAGGAAACTCCTACAATGAGCAGTTCTTC	CATGGTGNSYNEQFF
TRBJ2-7	few	TRBV4-1	NA	TGCGCCAGCAGCCCGGTACCTAGAGATACGTACGAGCAGTACTTC	CASSPVPRDTYEQYF
TRBJ1-4	once	TRBV12-3/TRBV12-4	TRBD1	TGTGCCAGCAGACGGACAGGGGCGAATAATGAAAAACTGTTTTTT	CASRRTGANNEKLFF
TRBJ1-1	NA	TRBV27	NA	TGTGCCAGCAGTCCTGGGGCGCAGCCGGTCACTGAAGCTTTCTTT	CASSPGAQPVTEAFF
TRBJ1-2	few	TRBV7-9	NA	TGTGCCAGCAGCTTACCAGGGTTCTATGGCTACACCTTC	CASSLPGFYGYTF
TRBJ2-7	NA	TRBV3-1	NA	TGTGCCAGCAGCCAAGAGGCAGTCTACGAGCAGTACTTC	CASSQEAVYEQYF
TRBJ2-2	NA	TRBV29-1	NA	TGCAGCGTGGAAGCGGGCTCCGCGAACACCGGGGAGCTGTTTTTT	CSVEAGSANTGELFF
TRBJ2-5	NA	TRBV3-1	NA	TGTGCCAGCAGCCACTTGGGCGAGACCCAGTACTTC	CASSHLGETQYF
TRBJ2-1	NA	TRBV12-3/TRBV12-4	NA	TGTGCCAGCAGTTTGAGATTCCAGGGGTCAGTTTGGTACAATGAGCAGTTCTTC	CASSLRFQGSVWYNEQFF
TRBJ1-5	NA	TRBV4-1	NA	TGCGCCAGCAGCTCTCACCTGGGCAGCAATCAGCCCCAGCATTTT	CASSSHLGSNQPQHF
TRBJ1-2	NA	TRBV2	TRBD1	TGTGCCAGCAGTGAAAACAGGGGAAGCTATGGCTACACCTTC	CASSENRGSYGYTF
TRBJ2-3	NA	TRBV15	TRBD1	TGTGCCACCGCTACGGGACAGGGAAAAACGCAGTATTTT	CATATGQGKTQYF
TRBJ1-2	NA	TRBV11-2	NA	TGTGCCAGCAGCTTGGTTACGCGGACCTCCTATGGCTACACCTTC	CASSLVTRTSYGYTF
TRBJ1-6	NA	TRBV20-1	TRBD1	TGCAGTGCTCAAGGGTCCCGACAGGGTTATTGCCCCCTCCACTTT	CSAQGSRQGYCPLHF
TRBJ1-2	NA	TRBV4-3	NA	TGCGCCAGCAGCCAACCTGGGGAGGGGTTTAATGGCTACACCTTC	CASSQPGEGFNGYTF
TRBJ2-7	NA	TRBV11-2	TRBD1	TGTGCCAGCAGCACGGGACAGGGTTCCCACGAGCAGTACTTC	CASSTGQGSHEQYF
TRBJ1-6	NA	TRBV7-9	NA	TGTGCCAGCAGCTTAGTTTGGAGGGGGAGCTCCTATAATTCACCCCTCCACTTT	CASSLVWRGSSYNSPLHF
TRBJ1-2	NA	TRBV20-1	NA	TGCAGTGCTAGCCGTGAAAACTATGGCTACACCTTC	CSASRENYGYTF
TRBJ2-2	NA	TRBV9	NA	TGTGCCAGCAGCGTAGCAGGCACCGGCACCGGGGAGCTGTTTTTT	CASSVAGTGTGELFF
TRBJ1-5	NA	TRBV20-1	TRBD1	TGCAGTGCTAGCGCCCCTGGGACAGGGGATCGACAGCCCCAGCATTTT	CSASAPGTGDRQPQHF
TRBJ2-7	few	TRBV4-2	TRBD2	TGTGCCAGCAGCCGGGACTACAATGAGCAGTACTTC	CASSRDYNEQYF
TRBJ2-5	NA	TRBV27	NA	TGTGCCAGCAGTTTAATGGCCCCCCAAGAGACCCAGTACTTC	CASSLMAPQETQYF
TRBJ2-3	NA	TRBV5-1	NA	TGCGCCAGCAGCTTGCCGTGGACAGAAGATACGCAGTATTTT	CASSLPWTEDTQYF
TRBJ2-7	NA	TRBV28	TRBD2	TGTGCCAGCACGCAGCGGGGGACTCTGACCTACGAGCAGTACTTC	CASTQRGTLTYEQYF
TRBJ2-3	few	TRBV12-3/TRBV12-4	TRBD1	TGTGCCAGCAGTGAACCGACAGGGGTAGATACGCAGTATTTT	CASSEPTGVDTQYF
TRBJ2-5	NA	TRBV20-1	NA	TGCAGTGCTCCTAGCAGGGGAGGCAACCAAGAGACCCAGTACTTC	CSAPSRGGNQETQYF
TRBJ2-5	once	TRBV20-1	NA	TGCAGTGCTAGATTTAAGGAACGCCCGCGAGGACTGCCACAAGAGACCCAGTACTTC	CSARFKERPRGLPQETQYF
TRBJ2-4	few	TRBV3-1	NA	TGTGCCAGCAGCCAAGACGCAGGATCTACAATTCAGTACTTC	CASSQDAGSTIQYF
TRBJ2-7	NA	TRBV25-1	NA	TGTGCCAGCAGTGAATCCCCGTCGGAAGTTTTCGATGAGCAGTACTTC	CASSESPSEVFDEQYF